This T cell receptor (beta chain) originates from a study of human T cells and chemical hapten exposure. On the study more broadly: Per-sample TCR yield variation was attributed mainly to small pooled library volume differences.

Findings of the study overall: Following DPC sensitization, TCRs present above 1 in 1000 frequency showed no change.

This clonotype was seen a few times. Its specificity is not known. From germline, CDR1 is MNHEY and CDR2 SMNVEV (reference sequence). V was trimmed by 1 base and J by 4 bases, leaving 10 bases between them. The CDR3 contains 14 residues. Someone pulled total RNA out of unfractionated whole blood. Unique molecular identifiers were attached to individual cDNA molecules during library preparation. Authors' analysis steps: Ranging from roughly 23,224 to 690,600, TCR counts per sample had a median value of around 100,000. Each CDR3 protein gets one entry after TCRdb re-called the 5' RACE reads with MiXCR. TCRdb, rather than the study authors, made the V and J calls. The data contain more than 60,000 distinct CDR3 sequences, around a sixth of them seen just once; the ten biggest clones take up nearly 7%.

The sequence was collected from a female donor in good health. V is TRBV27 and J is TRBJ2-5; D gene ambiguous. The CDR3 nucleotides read TGTGCCAGCAGTTTATATGGACGGAGAGAGACCCAGTACTTC. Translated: CASSLYGRRETQYF.